This paragraph covers one TCR beta chain sequence. Germline values: CDR1 KGHSH, CDR2 LQKENI. Deletions cut 3 bases from V and 3 bases from J, with 14 bases between. This CDR3 spans 15 amino acids. Per the original methods: Junction-only immunoSEQ data arrived without quality scores, meaning filtering differed. Repertoires were generated with immunoSEQ multiplex PCR, while TCRdb's copy carries only in-frame clones and drops some. The V and J calls and clone size come from that table; D and trimming were worked out from the DNA. The sample lists around 2.5 million clones; 90% to 95% were seen once. The sample is drawn from a study of shared clonotypes between healthy human individuals. Donors comprised healthy HIV-negative adults lacking recent acute infections or vaccinations. Nashville, Tennessee was home to all donors, each a Caucasian adult. The authors divided CD4+ cells into CD45RA+ naive and CD45RA-negative memory subsets.

The sequencing sample was made of naive CD4+ T cells from PBMCs. Subset described: CD45RA+ positively selected. The chain carries TRBV18 and TRBJ1-2; D is perhaps TRBD1 (6 bases). The clonotype comes from a man aged 18 to 30 in good health. Some clones in this sample may be carry-over from other donors' samples. The CDR3 DNA reads TGTGCCAGCTCACCCCCGACAGGACCCTACTATGGCTACACCTTC. Translated, it gives CASSPPTGPYYGYTF.